The clone carrying this T cell receptor beta chain was counted only a few times. The antigen is not known. Trimming took off 9 bases at V and 2 bases at J, with 14 bases between the two ends. The CDR3 loop spans 15 amino acids. Germline V gene lookup returns CDR1 LNHDA and CDR2 SQIVND (reference sequence). Here immunoSEQ multiplex PCR was the method, and the copy in TCRdb shows in-frame clones only, minus some. The sample has roughly 460,000 clones; about 89% are singletons. Treatment reported: some 20 received Ad26.COV2.S at low or high dose, single or two shots; roughly five received placebo; per-sample allocation not given. Sampling occurred on day 63 after the first vaccine or placebo injection. Adults aged 18-55 years in Boston included the donor. These data originate in a study of Ad26.COV2.S vaccination and SARS-CoV-2 variants. The study's findings and limits: Overall T cell responses may have been underestimated by the analyses of TCR breadth and depth.

Sequences were derived from peripheral blood, sampled in a trial of Ad26.COV2.S vaccine versus placebo. This receptor was obtained from a person aged 18-65 years who received the Ad26.COV2.S COVID-19 vaccine or a placebo. The chain is built from TRBV19 and TRBJ2-6; D might be TRBD1 or TRBD2, each matching 5 bases. The CDR3 is CASHFGTPGANVLTF. Here the CDR3 DNA reads TGTGCCAGCCACTTCGGGACCCCTGGGGCCAACGTCCTGACTTTC.